A selection of T cell receptor beta chains follows, all from one sample in a study of shared clonotypes between healthy human individuals. TCRdb's copy holds only in-frame clones and misses some; the assay was immunoSEQ multiplex PCR. The sample contains 490,000 or so clones, approximately 80% of which appear only once. Source material: PBMCs. These receptors were taken from a woman aged 40 to 50 in good health. Some clones in this sample may be carry-over from other donors' samples. The CDR3 runs from the conserved cysteine through the conserved F or W. The D gene is left open where the match is weak. Clone size, where shown, is once, few, many, or a class for clones that have expanded.

abundance	len	d_gene	j_gene	v_gene	CDR3nt	CDR3aa
NA	15	TRBD1	TRBJ2-7	TRBV5-1	TGCGCCAGCAGCTTGGGAACGGGACAGGGCGGCGAGCAGTACTTC	CASSLGTGQGGEQYF
NA	13	NA	TRBJ1-1	TRBV28	TGTGCCAGCAGTTTAGCTGGGAACACTGAAGCTTTCTTT	CASSLAGNTEAFF
NA	16	NA	TRBJ2-4	TRBV10-3	TGTGCCATCAGTGAGTTAGGCGGGGAAGGAGAAAACATTCAGTACTTC	CAISELGGEGENIQYF
few	14	NA	TRBJ1-1	TRBV6-1	TGTGCCAGCAGGGACCCTCGGAGATACACTGAAGCTTTCTTT	CASRDPRRYTEAFF
NA	15	NA	TRBJ2-5	TRBV4-2	TGTGCCAGCAGCTTGGACCGGACCCGGCAAGAGACCCAGTACTTC	CASSLDRTRQETQYF
NA	15	TRBD1	TRBJ1-2	TRBV6-6	TGTGCCAGCAGTTACGGAAGACAGGGTGGCTATGGCTACACCTTC	CASSYGRQGGYGYTF
NA	13	NA	TRBJ2-6	TRBV28	TGTGCCAGCCGGGACGGGGCGTCCAACGTCCTGACTTTC	CASRDGASNVLTF
NA	15	TRBD2	TRBJ2-5	TRBV18	TGTGCCAGCTCACCACCGACTAGCGGGAGGGAGACCCAGTACTTC	CASSPPTSGRETQYF
NA	15	TRBD2	TRBJ2-1	TRBV5-1	TGCGCCAGCAGCTTGACTAGCGGAGATTACAATGAGCAGTTCTTC	CASSLTSGDYNEQFF
once	15	TRBD2	TRBJ2-7	TRBV5-5	TGTGCCAGCAGCCCTTACGGCGGGGACGGGAGGGAGCAGTACTTC	CASSPYGGDGREQYF
NA	15	TRBD2	TRBJ2-5	TRBV11-2	TGTGCCAGCAGCTTAGACGGGGGGGCAATTGAGACCCAGTACTTC	CASSLDGGAIETQYF
NA	12	NA	TRBJ2-1	TRBV28	TGTGCCAGCAGTCCCACTGGGAGAGAGCAGTTCTTC	CASSPTGREQFF
NA	14	NA	TRBJ1-1	TRBV5-1	TGCGCCAGCAGCTTGAAGGATATGAACACTGAAGCTTTCTTT	CASSLKDMNTEAFF
NA	16	NA	TRBJ2-1	TRBV5-4	TGTGCCAGCACCAAGGAGGGCAAAACCTCTAATGTTGAGCAGTTCTTC	CASTKEGKTSNVEQFF
NA	15	NA	TRBJ2-7	TRBV19	TGTGCCAGTAGTACCCGACCCCGAGGGACCTACGAGCAGTACTTC	CASSTRPRGTYEQYF
few	13	TRBD1	TRBJ1-1	TRBV10-2	TGCGCCAGCAGCCGGGACAGGGTGGAGGAAGCTTTCTTT	CASSRDRVEEAFF
NA	12	NA	TRBJ1-5	TRBV28	TGTGCCAGCAGGGACAGCAATCAGCCCCAGCATTTT	CASRDSNQPQHF
NA	15	NA	TRBJ1-1	TRBV19	TGTGCCAGTAGTATAGTGCAGACCCCTGGGACTGAAGCTTTCTTT	CASSIVQTPGTEAFF
NA	15	TRBD1	TRBJ1-3	TRBV10-3	TGTGCCACCAGACAGGGGGCGTACTCTGGAAACACCATATATTTT	CATRQGAYSGNTIYF
NA	13	NA	TRBJ2-5	TRBV29-1	TGCAGCGTTGAATTCAGGGCTACGTTCGCCCAGTACTTC	CSVEFRATFAQYF
NA	13	NA	TRBJ1-1	TRBV29-1	TGCAGCGTTCATCCAGGGACGGGCACTGAAGCTTTCTTT	CSVHPGTGTEAFF
few	10	NA	TRBJ2-7	TRBV29-1	TGCAGCGTTCTGGTTCTCGAGCAGTACTTC	CSVLVLEQYF
NA	14	TRBD1	TRBJ2-5	TRBV11-3	TGTGCCAGCAGCTTGGACAGGTGGAGCGAGACCCAGTACTTC	CASSLDRWSETQYF
once	16	TRBD1	TRBJ2-5	TRBV7-6	TGTGCCAGCAGCCCCCCCGGGACAGGGGGCTCAGAGACCCAGTACTTC	CASSPPGTGGSETQYF
NA	14	NA	TRBJ1-1	TRBV5-1	TGCGCCAGCAGCTTGTCGCAGACGAACACTGAAGCTTTCTTT	CASSLSQTNTEAFF
NA	14	NA	TRBJ1-2	TRBV15	TGTGCCACCAGCCCCCGGACAGTTAACTATGGCTACACCTTC	CATSPRTVNYGYTF
NA	15	NA	TRBJ1-2	TRBV5-1	TGCGCCAGCAGCTTGGCCCAGGAAGCTCATGATGGCTACACCTTC	CASSLAQEAHDGYTF
NA	17	NA	TRBJ1-4	TRBV7-8	TGTGCCAGCAGCCCTAGCCGGGGTGGAACAACTAATGAAAAACTGTTTTTT	CASSPSRGGTTNEKLFF
NA	12	NA	TRBJ2-1	TRBV27	TGTGCCAGCAGACACTCATCGGGGGAGCAGTTCTTC	CASRHSSGEQFF
once	14	NA	TRBJ2-5	TRBV5-5	TGTGCCAGCAGCTTGGGGGCTAGGCAAGAGACCCAGTACTTC	CASSLGARQETQYF
NA	12	TRBD2	TRBJ2-7	TRBV28	TGTGCCAGCAGAGCGGGAGGCGACGAGCAGTACTTC	CASRAGGDEQYF
NA	13	NA	TRBJ2-1	TRBV5-6	TGTGCCGGCAGCTTGGGGCGGTACAATGAGCAGTTCTTC	CAGSLGRYNEQFF
many	15	NA	TRBJ2-1	TRBV6-4	TGTGCCAGCAGTGTTGAGGGGGGGTCCTACAATGAGCAGTTCTTC	CASSVEGGSYNEQFF
few	13	NA	TRBJ1-2	TRBV18	TGTGCCAGCTCACCCGAGGGAGGGTCCGGCTACACCTTC	CASSPEGGSGYTF
NA	13	NA	TRBJ2-2	TRBV18	TGTGCCAGCTCACCCGGGACTCACGGGGAGCTGTTTTTT	CASSPGTHGELFF
NA	14	NA	TRBJ1-2	TRBV6-1	TGTGCCAGCAGTTGGGAGAGAGGAATCTATGGCTACACCTTC	CASSWERGIYGYTF
many	13	TRBD1	TRBJ2-7	TRBV25-1	TGTGCCAGCGCAAGACAGGGCTTCTACGAGCAGTACTTC	CASARQGFYEQYF
NA	13	NA	TRBJ2-7	TRBV4-2	TGTGCCAGCAGCCCGCTTAGCTCCTACGAGCAGTACTTC	CASSPLSSYEQYF
NA	15	TRBD1	TRBJ2-2	TRBV5-1	TGCGCCAGCAGCTCCGGGACAGTATACACCGGGGAGCTGTTTTTT	CASSSGTVYTGELFF
NA	15	TRBD2	TRBJ2-5	TRBV6-5	TGTGCCAGCAGTTACTCTGCGGGAGGGGAAGAGACCCAGTACTTC	CASSYSAGGEETQYF
NA	15	NA	TRBJ1-4	TRBV21-1	TGTGCCAGCAGCAAAGTCGCAGCCCAGGAGGAAAAACTGTTTTTT	CASSKVAAQEEKLFF